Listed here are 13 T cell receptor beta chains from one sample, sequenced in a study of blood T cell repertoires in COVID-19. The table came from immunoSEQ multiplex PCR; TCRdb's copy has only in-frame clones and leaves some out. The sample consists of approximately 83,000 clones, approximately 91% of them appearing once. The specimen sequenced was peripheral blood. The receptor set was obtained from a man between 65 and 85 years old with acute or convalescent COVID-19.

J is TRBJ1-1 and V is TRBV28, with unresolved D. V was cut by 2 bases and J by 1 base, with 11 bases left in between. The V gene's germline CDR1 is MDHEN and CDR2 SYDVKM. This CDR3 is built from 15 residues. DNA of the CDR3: TGTGCCAGCAGTTTACCCCGCTCGGGGAACACTGAAGCTTTCTTT. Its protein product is CASSLPRSGNTEAFF.

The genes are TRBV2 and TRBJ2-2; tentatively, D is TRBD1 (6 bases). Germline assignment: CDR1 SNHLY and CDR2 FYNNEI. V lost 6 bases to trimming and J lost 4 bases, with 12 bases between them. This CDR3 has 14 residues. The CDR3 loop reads CASRGQGSTGELFF. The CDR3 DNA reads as TGTGCCAGCAGGGGGCAGGGGAGCACCGGGGAGCTGTTTTTT.

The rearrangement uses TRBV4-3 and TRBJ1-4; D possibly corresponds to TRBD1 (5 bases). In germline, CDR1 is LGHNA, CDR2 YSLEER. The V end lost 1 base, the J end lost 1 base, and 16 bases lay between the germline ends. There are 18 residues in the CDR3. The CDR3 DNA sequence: TGCGCCAGCAGCCAAGTGCGGGGGGGAGGGGTAACTAATGAAAAACTGTTTTTT. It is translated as CASSQVRGGGVTNEKLFF.

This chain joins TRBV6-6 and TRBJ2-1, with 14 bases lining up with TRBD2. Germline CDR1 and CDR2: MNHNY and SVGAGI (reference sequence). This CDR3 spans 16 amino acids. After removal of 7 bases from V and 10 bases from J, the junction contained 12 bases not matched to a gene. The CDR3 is CASIHGGTSGGGEQFF. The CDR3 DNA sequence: TGTGCCAGCATCCACGGAGGGACTAGCGGGGGCGGGGAGCAGTTCTTC.

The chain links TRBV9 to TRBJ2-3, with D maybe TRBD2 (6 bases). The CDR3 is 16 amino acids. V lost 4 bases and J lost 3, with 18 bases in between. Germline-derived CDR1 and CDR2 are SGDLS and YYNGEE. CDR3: CASSPSERAATDTQYF. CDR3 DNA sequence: TGTGCCAGCAGCCCATCTGAGCGGGCGGCAACAGATACGCAGTATTTT. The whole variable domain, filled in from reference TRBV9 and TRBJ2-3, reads DSGVTQTPKHLITATGQRVTLRCSPRSGDLSVYWYQQSLDQGLQFLIQYYNGEERAKGNILERFSAQQFPDLHSELNLSSLELGDSALYFCASSPSERAATDTQYFGPGTRLTVL.

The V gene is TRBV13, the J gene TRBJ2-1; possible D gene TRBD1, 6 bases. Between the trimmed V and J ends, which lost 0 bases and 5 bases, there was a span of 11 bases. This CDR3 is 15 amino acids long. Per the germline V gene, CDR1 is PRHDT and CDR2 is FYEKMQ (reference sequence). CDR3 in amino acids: CASSLGRWTDNEQFF. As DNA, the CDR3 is TGTGCCAGCAGCTTAGGCCGATGGACAGACAATGAGCAGTTCTTC.

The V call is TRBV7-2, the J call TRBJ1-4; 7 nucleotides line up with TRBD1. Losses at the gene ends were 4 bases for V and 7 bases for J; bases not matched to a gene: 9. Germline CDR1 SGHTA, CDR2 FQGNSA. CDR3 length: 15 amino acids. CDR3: CASSSKTGAVEKLFF. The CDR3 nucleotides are TGTGCCAGCAGCTCCAAAACAGGGGCTGTTGAAAAACTGTTTTTT.

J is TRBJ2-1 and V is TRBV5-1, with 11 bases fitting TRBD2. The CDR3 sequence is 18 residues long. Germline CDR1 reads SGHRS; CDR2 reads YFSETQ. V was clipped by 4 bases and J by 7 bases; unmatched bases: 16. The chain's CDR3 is CASSRDLVTSGSFNEQFF. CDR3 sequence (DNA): TGCGCCAGCAGCCGCGACTTAGTAACTAGCGGGAGTTTTAATGAGCAGTTCTTC.

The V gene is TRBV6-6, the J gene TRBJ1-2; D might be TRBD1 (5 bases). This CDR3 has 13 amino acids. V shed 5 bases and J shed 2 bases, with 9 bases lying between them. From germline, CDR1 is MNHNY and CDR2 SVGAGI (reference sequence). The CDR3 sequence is CASSMDTNYGYTF. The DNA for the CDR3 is TGTGCCAGCAGTATGGACACCAACTATGGCTACACCTTC.

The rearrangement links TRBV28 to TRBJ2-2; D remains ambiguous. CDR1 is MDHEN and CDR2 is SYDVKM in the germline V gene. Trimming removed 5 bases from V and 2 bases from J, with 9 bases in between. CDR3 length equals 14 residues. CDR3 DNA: TGTGCCAGCAGTCACTACCTAAACACCGGGGAGCTGTTTTTT. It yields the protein CASSHYLNTGELFF. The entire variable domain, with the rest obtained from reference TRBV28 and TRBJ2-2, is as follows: DVKVTQSSRYLVKRTGEKVFLECVQDMDHENMFWYRQDPGLGLRLIYFSYDVKMKEKGDIPEGYSVSREKKERFSLILESASTNQTSMYLCASSHYLNTGELFFGEGSRLTVL.

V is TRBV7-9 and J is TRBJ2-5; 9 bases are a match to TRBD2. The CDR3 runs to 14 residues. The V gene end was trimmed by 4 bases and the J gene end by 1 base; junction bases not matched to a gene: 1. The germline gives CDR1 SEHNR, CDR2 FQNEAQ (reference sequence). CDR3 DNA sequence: TGTGCCAGCAGCTCTAGCGGGGCCCAAGAGACCCAGTACTTC. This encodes CASSSSGAQETQYF. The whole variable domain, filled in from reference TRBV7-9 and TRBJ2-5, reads DTGVSQNPRHKITKRGQNVTFRCDPISEHNRLYWYRQTLGQGPEFLTYFQNEAQLEKSRLLSDRFSAERPKGSFSTLEIQRTEQGDSAMYLCASSSSGAQETQYFGPGTRLLVL.

The CDR3 bases are TGTGCCATCAGTGACATCCCGACTGATTATGGCTACACCTTC. Translation: CAISDIPTDYGYTF. This chain uses TRBV10-3 with TRBJ1-2; D not certain. The germline gives CDR1 ENHRY, CDR2 SYGVKD. The CDR3 is made up of 14 amino acids. V was shortened by 3 bases and J by 5 bases, with 13 bases between the two germline ends.

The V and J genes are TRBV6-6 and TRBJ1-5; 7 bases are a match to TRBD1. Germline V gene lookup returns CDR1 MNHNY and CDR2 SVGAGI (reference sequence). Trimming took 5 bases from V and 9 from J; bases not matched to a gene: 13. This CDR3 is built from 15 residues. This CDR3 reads CASSTGPSQGVPQHF. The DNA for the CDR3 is TGTGCCAGCAGTACCGGGCCCTCGCAGGGGGTGCCCCAGCATTTT.